The 8 T cell receptor beta chains below were found in one sample sequenced in a study of cytomegalovirus exposure and HLA in healthy donors. The PCR employed 60 Vbeta primers together with 13 Jbeta primers. TCRdb keeps only in-frame clones here, not all; method: immunoSEQ multiplex PCR. This table holds roughly 160,000 clones, 80% found once. Sequences were obtained from PBMCs. The origin of the receptors is a woman between 50 and 59 years old in good health and CMV-seronegative.

The chain couples TRBV10-3 to TRBJ2-1; TRBD1 might be the D (6 bases). The germline V gene encodes CDR1 ENHRY and CDR2 SYGVKD. Trimming cost V 1 base and J 4 bases, with 23 bases left between them. This CDR3 spans 19 amino acids. CDR3 loop: CAISEFVPTGSNVYNEQFF. CDR3 in DNA: TGTGCCATCAGTGAGTTTGTTCCCACAGGGTCCAACGTTTACAATGAGCAGTTCTTC.

CDR3 coding DNA: TGTGCCATCAGTACTACCGAGGCTAGCGCCGAGCAGTTCTTC. This codes for CAISTTEASAEQFF. V usage is TRBV10-3 and J usage is TRBJ2-1; a weak D match, TRBD2 (6 bases). CDR1 and CDR2 (germline): ENHRY, SYGVKD. With 5 bases removed from V and 10 bases from J, the gap between germline ends came to 18 bases. The CDR3 is 14 residues long.

This chain links TRBV19 with TRBJ1-4, with TRBD1 as a possible D gene (5 bases). The CDR3 runs 15 residues. Germline assignment: CDR1 LNHDA and CDR2 SQIVND (reference sequence). Trimming cost V 6 bases and J 1 base, with 12 bases left between them. The CDR3, as DNA: TGTGCCAGTAGGGCCCCGGGGGAAACTAATGAAAAACTGTTTTTT. Protein: CASRAPGETNEKLFF.

V usage is TRBV29-1 and J usage is TRBJ1-2, with 7 nucleotides matching TRBD1. The CDR3 has 16 amino acids. Germline V gene data show CDR1 as SQVTM and CDR2 as ANQGSEA. Trimming at V came to 0 bases and at J to 4 bases, leaving 11 bases not matched to a gene. This CDR3 reads CSVEEGDRRTSYGYTF. The CDR3, as DNA: TGCAGCGTTGAAGAAGGGGACAGAAGGACCTCCTATGGCTACACCTTC.

The chain is built from TRBV27 and TRBJ1-2; a weak D match, TRBD1 (5 bases). The germline CDR1 and CDR2 sequences are MNHEY and SMNVEV (reference sequence). The CDR3 is 15 residues long. V gave up 5 bases and J gave up 3 bases, with 16 bases separating them. In nucleotides, the CDR3 is TGTGCCAGCAGTCCGATCCAGGGTGGGTACTATGGCTACACCTTC. Translating it yields CASSPIQGGYYGYTF.

This clone appeared a few times. The chain carries TRBV6-6 and TRBJ1-5; TRBD1 is a possible D gene (5 bases). CDR1 MNHNY and CDR2 SVGAGI come from the germline V gene (reference sequence). Trimming took off 6 bases at V and 5 bases at J, with 17 bases between the two ends. The CDR3 extends over 15 amino acids. CDR3 amino acids: CASSQPEFRDQPQHF. DNA for the CDR3: TGTGCCAGCAGCCAGCCGGAGTTCAGGGATCAGCCCCAGCATTTT.

This clone was detected only a few times. CDR3 loop: CASSPIHFRQGAYEQYF. CDR3 sequence (DNA): TGTGCCAGCAGCCCGATCCATTTCCGACAGGGAGCCTACGAGCAGTACTTC. The V and J genes are TRBV2 and TRBJ2-7, with TRBD1 identical over 7 bases. CDR1 is SNHLY, CDR2 FYNNEI, per germline. J lost 2 bases, V lost 6 bases, and 16 bases had no gene match. This CDR3 contains 17 residues.

The chain joins TRBV12-1 to TRBJ2-2; the table names TRBD2, a call not compared with the DNA. TRBV12-1 is deemed a pseudogene. CDR3 length equals 18 residues. The CDR3 DNA follows: TGTGCCAGCAGCTTCGGACTAGCGGATACCATCAACACCGGGGAGCTGTTTTTT. It encodes CASSFGLADTINTGELFF.